The clone carrying this T cell receptor (beta chain) was observed many times. Its antigen remains unknown. Sample-barcoded 5' priming and a J-beta primer mix drove a second PCR of roughly 6 to 12 cycles. TCRdb ran MiXCR on the 5' RACE reads and lists one entry per CDR3 protein. Of about 800,000 distinct CDR3 sequences listed, roughly 64% are singletons. These data come from a study of blood T cells in healthy people across ages. Points from the study as a whole: Possibly confounding the expanded clonotype changes was the fact that donor CMV status was unknown. What prevented conclusive comparison of naive and antigen-experienced cells was that PBMCs were unsorted.

Each donor was a healthy Caucasian individual from Russia, aged 6 to 90. RNA extraction gave at least 6 micrograms of total RNA per sample. The CDR3 is made up of 16 amino acids. Germline CDR1 reads SGHDT; CDR2 reads YYEEEE. The V gene end was trimmed by 4 bases and the J gene end by 5 bases; junction bases not matched to a gene: 14. This chain uses TRBV5-6 with TRBJ1-2, with 7 bases lining up with TRBD1. Sequencing used blood. The clonotype comes from a man aged 25 to 40 in good health. In DNA form, the CDR3 reads TGTGCCAGCAGCGAGGGGACAGACGGAACTTTGTATGGCTACACCTTC. Amino acid sequence: CASSEGTDGTLYGYTF.